This entry is about one T cell receptor beta chain. In the source study's methods: Nucleated cell counts were estimated from reference gene primer amplification. The data were produced by immunoSEQ multiplex PCR, yet TCRdb's version contains in-frame clones alone and is incomplete. From that table come the V and J calls and clone size; the DNA was used to work out D and trimming. The data hold 250,000 to 300,000 clones, with approximately 80% observed a single time. This sample is part of a study of blood T cell repertoires in COVID-19. Study-level background: Sites in the United States, Italy and Spain provided acute and convalescent COVID-19 samples. Sample material is recorded as cDNA or gDNA derived from T cells, B-cell-depleted T cells, or PBMCs.

The sequencing input was peripheral blood. This TCR came from a woman aged 55-69 years with active or convalescent COVID-19.

The CDR3 loop is CASSFIERGGTDTQYF. CDR3 coding DNA: TGTGCCAGCAGCTTTATAGAGCGGGGGGGCACAGATACGCAGTATTTT. The chain links TRBV7-9 to TRBJ2-3; 9 bases agree with TRBD2. Germline V gene sequence: CDR1 SEHNR, CDR2 FQNEAQ (reference sequence). The J segment lost 1 base and the V segment lost 3 bases, leaving 5 bases of the junction unmatched. The CDR3 has 16 amino acids.